This TCR beta chain emerged from a study of CD8 T cells in ankylosing spondylitis. The V gene's germline CDR1 is SGDLS and CDR2 YYNGEE. This CDR3 comprises 14 residues. Trimming pared 4 bases from V and 2 bases from J, leaving 11 bases between. Generation of TCR beta libraries employed quantitative 5'-RACE incorporating molecular barcodes. One entry per CDR3 protein results from TCRdb running MiXCR on the 5' RACE reads. The profile covers more than 300,000 distinct CDR3 sequences, with 6.5% to 10% appearing a single time and roughly 14% taken by the ten largest. With respect to this clonotype: Its antigen is unknown.

Findings of the study overall: In ankylosing spondylitis blood, a motif of about eight highly homologous TCR beta variants appeared characteristic. Disease-linked clones were found to be CD8+ and relatively rare in peripheral blood. A subset of motif variants has previously been described in the synovial fluid and blood of reactive arthritis. Clones tied to disease were said to be significantly enriched in matched ankylosing spondylitis synovial fluid.

The origin of this receptor is a male donor with ankylosing spondylitis. J is TRBJ2-3 and V is TRBV9; D not resolved. The sample taken for sequencing was blood, either unsorted or a sorted T cell fraction (not recorded which). The CDR3: CASSILGYTDTQYF. Written as DNA, the CDR3 is TGTGCCAGCAGCATCCTGGGTTACACAGATACGCAGTATTTT. Full variable domain (remainder filled in from reference TRBV9 and TRBJ2-3): DSGVTQTPKHLITATGQRVTLRCSPRSGDLSVYWYQQSLDQGLQFLIQYYNGEERAKGNILERFSAQQFPDLHSELNLSSLELGDSALYFCASSILGYTDTQYFGPGTRLTVL.